These 11 T cell receptor beta chains originate from one sample sequenced in a study of identical twins. TCRdb re-called the 5' RACE reads through MiXCR, storing one row per CDR3 protein. The table lists 1,800,000 or so distinct CDR3 sequences, 25% to 35% of them singletons, with roughly 0.3% in the top ten. Specimen: cord blood. The origin of the receptors is a newborn girl in good health.

This clonotype was recorded a few times. The CDR3 protein is CASSLGRNPFDYGYTF. For the CDR3, the DNA is TGTGCCAGCAGCCTCGGACGGAACCCCTTTGACTATGGCTACACCTTC. The chain couples TRBV7-9 to TRBJ1-2, with unresolved D. With 5 bases removed from V and 3 bases from J, the gap between germline ends came to 19 bases. This CDR3 comprises 16 residues. Germline CDR1 and CDR2: SEHNR and FQNEAQ (reference sequence).

A remark on this clonotype: A read error is possible here, since a much larger clone lies one base away. This rearrangement joins TRBV3-1 to TRBJ2-4; tentative D call: TRBD2 (5 bases). This CDR3 region has 11 residues. The germline V gene encodes CDR1 LGHDT and CDR2 YNNKEL (reference sequence). CDR3 sequence: CASNQAREQYF. In DNA form, the CDR3 reads TGTGCCAGCAACCAAGCAAGGGAGCAGTACTTC.

The J gene is TRBJ2-7, the V gene TRBV20-1; D perhaps matches TRBD2 (5 bases). The CDR3 covers 14 residues. V gave up 2 bases and J gave up 2 bases, with 13 bases separating them. Germline loops: CDR1 DFQATT, CDR2 SNEGSKA (reference sequence). The CDR3 loop is CSARIQRQPYEQYF. The CDR3 DNA reads TGCAGTGCTAGAATACAGCGGCAACCCTACGAGCAGTACTTC.

This clonotype was counted between two and nine times. The junction shows a germline mismatch at one end, possibly a read error. The chain has TRBV5-1 and TRBJ2-1, with 7 bases identical to TRBD1. The germline gives CDR1 SGHRS, CDR2 YFSETQ. This CDR3 spans 15 amino acids. This chain's CDR3 is CASSGQGESCNEQFF. The CDR3 coding sequence is TGCGCCAGCAGCGGTCAGGGGGAGTCCTGCAATGAGCAGTTCTTC.

The chain is built from TRBV20-1 and TRBJ2-1; 8 bases map to TRBD1. The germline V gene encodes CDR1 DFQATT and CDR2 SNEGSKA (reference sequence). The CDR3 has 14 amino acids. Germline trimming cut 6 bases from V and 5 bases from J; bases unmatched to any gene: 9. CDR3 DNA: TGCAGTGCAATACGACAGGGGATCCACAATGAGCAGTTCTTC. Translated, it gives CSAIRQGIHNEQFF.

The genes are TRBV15 and TRBJ2-1; 11 bases fit TRBD2. Trimming took 3 bases from V and 2 from J; bases not matched to a gene: 3. CDR1 LNHNV and CDR2 YYDKDF come from the germline V gene (reference sequence). This CDR3 has 16 residues. The CDR3 reads CATSRTTSGAYNEQFF. The CDR3 DNA reads as TGTGCCACCAGCAGGACGACTAGCGGGGCCTACAATGAGCAGTTCTTC.

Of note for this clonotype: Possible read error: a much larger clone is one base away. The chain recombines TRBV29-1 with TRBJ2-5; 7 nucleotides agree with TRBD2. J was trimmed by 1 base and V by 7 bases; bases with no gene match: 6. Germline V gene sequence: CDR1 SQVTM, CDR2 ANQGSEA. The CDR3 loop spans 13 amino acids. The CDR3 region is CSALPSGQETQYF. For the CDR3, the DNA is TGCAGCGCACTCCCTAGCGGCCAAGAGACCCAGTACTTC.

This clonotype was picked up many times. The chain employs TRBV29-1 and TRBJ1-2, with D possibly being TRBD1 (6 bases). V was pared by 4 bases and J by 3 bases, with 6 bases between. Germline V lookup: CDR1 SQVTM, CDR2 ANQGSEA. The CDR3 totals 11 residues. The CDR3 spells CSVAGDYGYTF. The CDR3 region has the DNA TGCAGCGTTGCAGGGGACTATGGCTACACCTTC.

This clonotype was recorded many times. The chain couples TRBV11-2 to TRBJ2-1; D call uncertain. The CDR3 loop spans 13 amino acids. Trimming took 5 bases from V and 8 from J, leaving 13 bases between them. Per germline, CDR1 SGHAT and CDR2 FQNNGV. CDR3 nucleotides: TGTGCCAGCAGCGCAAGGACCCCGGATGAGCAGTTCTTC. This translates into CASSARTPDEQFF. Full variable domain (rest looked up from reference TRBV11-2 and TRBJ2-1): EAGVAQSPRYKIIEKRQSVAFWCNPISGHATLYWYQQILGQGPKLLIQFQNNGVVDDSQLPKDRFSAERLKGVDSTLKIQPAKLEDSAVYLCASSARTPDEQFFGPGTRLTVL.

The CDR3 protein is CATSGLAGTGELFF. The CDR3, as DNA: TGCGCCACCTCCGGACTAGCGGGTACCGGGGAGCTGTTTTTT. This chain links TRBV5-1 with TRBJ2-2; 11 nucleotides line up with TRBD2. The germline gives CDR1 SGHRS, CDR2 YFSETQ. The CDR3 sequence is 14 residues long. Losses at the gene ends were 9 bases for V and 5 bases for J; bases not matched to a gene: 6. Based on the CDR3 plus reference TRBV5-1 and TRBJ2-2, the full variable domain is KAGVTQTPRYLIKTRGQQVTLSCSPISGHRSVSWYQQTPGQGLQFLFEYFSETQRNKGNFPGRFSGRQFSNSRSEMNVSTLELGDSALYLCATSGLAGTGELFFGEGSRLTVL.

The CDR3 region has the DNA TGCGCCAGCAGCTTCCAACAGGACCGAGTCTATGGCTACACCTTC. It codes for CASSFQQDRVYGYTF. The chain couples TRBV5-1 to TRBJ1-2; perhaps TRBD1 as D (5 bases). The germline CDR1 and CDR2 sequences are SGHRS and YFSETQ. With 2 bases removed from V and 4 bases from J, the gap between germline ends came to 15 bases. The CDR3 is 15 amino acids.